These 11 T cell receptor beta chains share one sample of origin, sequenced in a study of regulatory T cells in long-lasting Graves disease. Investigators prepared the TCR beta libraries by applying iRepertoire HTBI primers and Arm-PCR of CDR3 regions. TCRdb fed the multiplex PCR reads into MiXCR, producing one record per CDR3 protein. The sample yields fewer than 400,000 distinct CDR3 sequences, less than 25% seen once. Time point noted: persistent/refractory GD, antithyroid drugs over 5 years with positive TRAb. PBMC RNA was the source of the TCR library. The sequenced sample was peripheral blood mononuclear cells (PBMCs), obtained when the disease was refractory, from a patient treated with antithyroid drugs. Receptor source: a female donor with Graves disease.

This clonotype was observed many times. The rearrangement links TRBV20-1 to TRBJ2-7, with D perhaps matching TRBD1 (6 bases). With 6 bases removed from V and 5 bases from J, the gap between germline ends came to 14 bases. The CDR3 is 12 residues long. Germline values: CDR1 DFQATT, CDR2 SNEGSKA (reference sequence). CDR3 in DNA: TGCAGTGCCATCAGGGGTTCGGACGAGCAGTACTTC. Encoded protein: CSAIRGSDEQYF.

This clonotype was picked up a small number of times. V usage is TRBV4-3 and J usage is TRBJ2-3; 7 nucleotides line up with TRBD2. V lost 0 bases, J lost 2 bases, and 5 bases stayed unmatched. Germline V gives CDR1 LGHNA, CDR2 YSLEER. The CDR3 covers 16 residues. The CDR3 reads CASSQDLGLFTDTQYF. The CDR3 DNA sequence: TGCGCCAGCAGCCAAGATCTGGGACTATTCACAGATACGCAGTATTTT.

About this clonotype: One end of the junction varies from germline; a read error may be responsible. V gene TRBV20-1 combines with J gene TRBJ1-5; possibly TRBD1 for D (5 bases). CDR1 is DFQATT, CDR2 SNEGSKA, per germline (reference sequence). The CDR3 length is 16 residues. The CDR3 coding sequence is TGCAGTGCTGGAGATCGATGGGAGGGGAGCAATCAGCCCCAGCATTTT. Its translation is CSAGDRWEGSNQPQHF.

This clonotype was seen repeatedly, ten times or more. V usage is TRBV12-3 or TRBV12-4 and J usage is TRBJ2-7; D is perhaps TRBD2 (5 bases). The CDR3 has 14 amino acids. Deletions cut 5 bases from V and 7 bases from J, with 18 bases between. CDR3 sequence reads: CASSLRGPSSEQYF. CDR3 coding DNA: TGTGCCAGCAGTCTTCGCGGGCCCTCCTCAGAGCAGTACTTC.

The chain links TRBV3-1 to TRBJ2-7; either TRBD1 or TRBD2 may supply D (6 bases each). Trimming pared 0 bases from V and 4 bases from J, leaving 19 bases between. The CDR3 consists of 17 residues. Germline loops: CDR1 LGHDT, CDR2 YNNKEL (reference sequence). The CDR3 here is CASSQDPPPGGLYEQYF. Written as DNA, the CDR3 is TGTGCCAGCAGCCAAGACCCTCCCCCCGGGGGCTTATACGAGCAGTACTTC.

This clonotype was counted at least ten times. V is TRBV6-5 and J is TRBJ2-5; D is unclear. The CDR3 loop spans 14 amino acids. Trimming stripped 0 bases from V and 4 bases from J, with 9 bases between. Looked up from germline, CDR1 is MNHEY and CDR2 is SVGAGI. CDR3 sequence reads: CASSYSSASETQYF. The DNA for the CDR3 is TGTGCCAGCAGTTACTCTTCAGCATCAGAGACCCAGTACTTC.

This clonotype was observed a handful of times. The chain couples TRBV27 to TRBJ2-1; TRBD1 matches at 9 bases. Trimming cost V 7 bases and J 14 bases; bases outside gene matches: 18. The V gene's germline CDR1 is MNHEY and CDR2 SMNVEV (reference sequence). The CDR3 covers 15 residues. The DNA of the CDR3 is TGTGCCAGCATTTCCCGTTCGGGACAGGGAAGAAGGGAGTTCTTC. This encodes CASISRSGQGRREFF.

The chain has TRBV7-9 and TRBJ2-7; 11 bases map to TRBD2. The V gene's germline CDR1 is SEHNR and CDR2 FQNEAQ (reference sequence). V was pared by 1 base and J by 7 bases, with 6 bases of the junction left unmatched. This CDR3 is 15 amino acids long. In DNA, the CDR3 is TGTGCCAGCAGCTTAGTAGCGGGAGGGCCGTGGGAGCAGTACTTC. Translating gives CASSLVAGGPWEQYF.

The chain employs TRBV2 and TRBJ2-1; 10 bases are shared with TRBD2. Trimming cost V 5 bases and J 8 bases; bases outside gene matches: 9. The CDR3 covers 15 residues. CDR1 is SNHLY, CDR2 FYNNEI, per germline. The CDR3 spells CASSQASGRIDEQFF. The CDR3, as DNA: TGTGCCAGCAGTCAGGCTAGCGGGAGAATCGATGAGCAGTTCTTC. The entire variable domain, with the rest obtained from reference TRBV2 and TRBJ2-1, is as follows: EPEVTQTPSHQVTQMGQEVILRCVPISNHLYFYWYRQILGQKVEFLVSFYNNEISEKSEIFDDQFSVERPDGSNFTLKIRSTKLEDSAMYFCASSQASGRIDEQFFGPGTRLTVL.

This clonotype was observed a handful of times. The chain has TRBV10-3 and TRBJ1-2, with 11 bases aligning to TRBD1. This CDR3 region has 13 residues. J gave up 8 bases and V 8 bases, and 7 bases lay outside the gene matches. The germline gives CDR1 ENHRY, CDR2 SYGVKD. The CDR3, as DNA: TGTGCCATCGGATGGGACAGGGGGGAAGGCTACACCTTC. Translating it yields CAIGWDRGEGYTF.

Many counts were recorded for this clonotype. J is TRBJ2-7 and V is TRBV5-1, with TRBD2 identical over 9 bases. Germline V lookup: CDR1 SGHRS, CDR2 YFSETQ. Unmatched junction bases numbered 6, after V lost 0 bases and J lost 2 bases. This CDR3 comprises 16 residues. Here the CDR3 reads CASSLVSGTSTYEQYF. The DNA for the CDR3 is TGCGCCAGCAGCTTGGTCTCCGGGACTAGCACCTACGAGCAGTACTTC.